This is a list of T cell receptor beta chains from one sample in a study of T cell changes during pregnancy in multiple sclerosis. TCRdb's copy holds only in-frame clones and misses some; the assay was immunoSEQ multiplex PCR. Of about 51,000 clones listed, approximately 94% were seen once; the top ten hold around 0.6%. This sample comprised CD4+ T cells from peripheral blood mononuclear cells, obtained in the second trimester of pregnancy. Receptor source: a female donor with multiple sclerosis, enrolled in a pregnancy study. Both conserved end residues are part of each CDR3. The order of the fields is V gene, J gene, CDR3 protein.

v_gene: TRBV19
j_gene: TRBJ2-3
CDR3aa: CASSRTGNTQYF

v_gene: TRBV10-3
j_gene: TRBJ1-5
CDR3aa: CAISESNRGGNQPQHF

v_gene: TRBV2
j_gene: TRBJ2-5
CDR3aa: CATSRGPSQETQYF

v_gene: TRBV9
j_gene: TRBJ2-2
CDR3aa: CASSVDRHAGGELFF

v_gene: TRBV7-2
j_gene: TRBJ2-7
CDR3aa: CASSLGQIYEQYF

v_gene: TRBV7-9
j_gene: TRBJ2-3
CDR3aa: CASSRRGSSPDTQYF

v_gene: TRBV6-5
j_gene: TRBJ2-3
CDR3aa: CASSRTSGGQYF

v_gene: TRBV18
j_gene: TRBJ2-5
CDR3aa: CASSPLHGNKRGVGETQYF

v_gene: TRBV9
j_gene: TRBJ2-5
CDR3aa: CASSVGAGGRQETQYF

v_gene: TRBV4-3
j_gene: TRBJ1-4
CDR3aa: CASSQGTGGATNEKLFF

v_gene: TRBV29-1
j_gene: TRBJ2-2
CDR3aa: CSVEKIVSGELFF

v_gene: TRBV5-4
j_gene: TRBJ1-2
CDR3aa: CASSQVGVDYGYTF

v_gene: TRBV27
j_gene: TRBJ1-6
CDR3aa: CASSLGLGQGKSNSPLHF

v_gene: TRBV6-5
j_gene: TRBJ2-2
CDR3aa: CASSRGTGELFF

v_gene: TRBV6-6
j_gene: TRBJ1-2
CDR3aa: CASSPNRGKGSYTF

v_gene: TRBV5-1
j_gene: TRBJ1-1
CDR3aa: CASSLLGQGVRGEAFF

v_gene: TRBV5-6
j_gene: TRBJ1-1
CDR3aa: CASSLYGTGRFGAFF

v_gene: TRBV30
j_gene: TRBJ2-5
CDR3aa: CAWSRSGLETQYF

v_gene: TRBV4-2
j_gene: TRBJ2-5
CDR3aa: CASSYSLAGDQETQYF

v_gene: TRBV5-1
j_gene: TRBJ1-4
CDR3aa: CASSPGGAGEKLFF

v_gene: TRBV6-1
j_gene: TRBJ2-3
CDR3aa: CASSWTSTDTQYF

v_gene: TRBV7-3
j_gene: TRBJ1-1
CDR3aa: CASSRQENTEAFF

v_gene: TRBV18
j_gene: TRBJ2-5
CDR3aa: CASSGLPQETQYF

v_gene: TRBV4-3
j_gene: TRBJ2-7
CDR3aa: CASSLGLAGGTYEQYF

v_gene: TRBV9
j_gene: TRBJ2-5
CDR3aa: CASSVATGGYQETQYF

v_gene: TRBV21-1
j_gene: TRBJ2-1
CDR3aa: CASSPPAYNEQFF